A single sample gave rise to the 13 T cell receptor beta chains below, sequenced in a study of blood T cell repertoires in COVID-19. Sequenced by immunoSEQ multiplex PCR; TCRdb stores in-frame clones only, minus some. There are 490,000 or so clones in the sample; approximately 91% occur only once, and 8% to 9.5% lies in the top ten. The sample comprised PBMCs or T cells enriched from blood (not recorded which). All receptors come from a woman aged 55-70 years who had recovered from COVID-19.

This chain joins TRBV7-8 and TRBJ1-3; no definite D call. Trimming left V 6 bases short and J 2 bases short, with 11 bases between. This CDR3 has 14 residues. The germline V gene has CDR1 SGHVS and CDR2 FQNEAQ. The CDR3 bases are TGTGCCAGCAGTTTACACGGGGCTGGAAACACCATATATTTT. Amino acids: CASSLHGAGNTIYF.

The genes are TRBV18 and TRBJ2-5, with 7 positions matching TRBD1. Germline V CDR1 and CDR2: KGHSH, LQKENI. J lost 1 base, V lost 6 bases, and 11 bases had no gene match. This CDR3 has 16 residues. The CDR3 DNA reads TGTGCCAGCTCGCTCAGGACAGGAGGCGGCCAAGAGACCCAGTACTTC. This sequence encodes CASSLRTGGGQETQYF.

The J gene is TRBJ2-6, the V gene TRBV4-1; 7 nucleotides align to TRBD1. V lost 4 bases and J lost 4; bases outside the gene matches: 10. The CDR3 extends over 17 amino acids. In germline, CDR1 is MGHRA, CDR2 YSYEKL. This CDR3 is CASSRTGQAAGANVLTF. The CDR3 DNA is TGCGCCAGCAGCCGGACTGGACAGGCGGCGGGGGCCAACGTCCTGACTTTC.

The chain couples TRBV4-2 to TRBJ2-7; 11 positions agree with TRBD2. The V gene's germline CDR1 is LGHNA and CDR2 YNFKEQ. The CDR3 is 16 residues long. The junction had 4 bases not matched to a gene; V was cut back by 1 base and J by 2 bases. The CDR3 DNA is TGTGCCAGCAGCCAAGTGGTTAGCGGGGGGGCCTACGAGCAGTACTTC. It codes for CASSQVVSGGAYEQYF.

The chain has TRBV5-4 and TRBJ1-1, with TRBD1 matching over 8 bases. The CDR3 is made up of 12 amino acids. From germline, CDR1 is SGHNT and CDR2 YYREEE (reference sequence). The V segment lost 4 bases and the J segment 7 bases; nucleotides outside the gene matches: 3. Here the CDR3 DNA reads TGTGCCAGCAGCACGGGGACAGGTGAAGCTTTCTTT. Translated: CASSTGTGEAFF.

This clone was picked up a small number of times. V and J are TRBV4-2 and TRBJ2-7; the D is unclear. Per the germline V gene, CDR1 is LGHNA and CDR2 is YNFKEQ. The CDR3 extends over 16 amino acids. V shed 0 bases and J shed 5 bases, with 17 bases lying between them. This CDR3 is CASSQDSTGLVNEQYF. The CDR3 DNA is TGTGCCAGCAGCCAAGATTCAACCGGGTTGGTGAACGAGCAGTACTTC.

Comment on this clone: The junction does not match germline at one end; this may be a read error. The J gene is TRBJ2-7, the V gene TRBV29-1, with D hard to call. The CDR3 is 14 residues long. Germline V gene data show CDR1 as SQVTM and CDR2 as ANQGSEA. The CDR3 sequence: CSVQEPLQAYEQYF. The CDR3 DNA reads as TGCAGCGTTCAAGAACCCTTACAAGCCTACGAGCAGTACTTC.

V and J are TRBV9 and TRBJ1-5; TRBD1 might be the D (6 bases). Germline V gives CDR1 SGDLS, CDR2 YYNGEE. CDR3 length: 14 residues. Trimming took 0 bases from V and 4 from J, leaving 8 bases between them. The CDR3 region is CASSVDQGNQPQHF. Written as DNA, the CDR3 is TGTGCCAGCAGCGTAGACCAGGGGAATCAGCCCCAGCATTTT.

The chain recombines TRBV3-1 (or the pseudogene TRBV3-2) with TRBJ1-2; the D is unclear. Germline loops: CDR1 LGHDT, CDR2 YNNKEL (reference sequence). This CDR3 has 11 residues. V was shortened by 1 base and J by 8 bases, with 5 bases between the two germline ends. CDR3 in amino acids: CASSQGRGYTF. In nucleotides, the CDR3 is TGTGCCAGCAGCCAAGGCAGGGGCTACACCTTC.

J is TRBJ1-5 and V is TRBV2, with 9 bases matching TRBD1. In germline, CDR1 is SNHLY, CDR2 FYNNEI. The CDR3 length is 15 residues. V trimming: 4 bases; J trimming: 5 bases; junction bases outside the gene matches: 6. The CDR3 loop reads CASSGEGTGYQPQHF. In DNA, the CDR3 is TGTGCCAGCAGTGGAGAGGGGACAGGGTATCAGCCCCAGCATTTT.

The genes are TRBV5-1 and TRBJ2-7, with TRBD1 identical over 7 bases. The V and J ends lost 0 bases and 6 bases, in that order; junction bases with no gene match: 9. The CDR3 contains 15 residues. The germline gives CDR1 SGHRS, CDR2 YFSETQ. CDR3 loop: CASSLAAQGLAEQYF. CDR3 in DNA: TGCGCCAGCAGCTTGGCCGCACAGGGGCTCGCCGAGCAGTACTTC.

This chain uses TRBV29-1 with TRBJ1-1, with TRBD1 identical over 7 bases. Germline V gene data show CDR1 as SQVTM and CDR2 as ANQGSEA. V was pared by 3 bases and J by 4 bases, with 8 bases of the junction left unmatched. This CDR3 region has 14 residues. CDR3 nucleotide sequence: TGCAGCGTTGATTCCCCGGGACAGTCCACTGAAGCTTTCTTT. This gives the protein CSVDSPGQSTEAFF.

This clone occurred a few times. The chain combines TRBV30 with TRBJ2-7; D gene unclear. Trimming took 0 bases from V and 4 from J, leaving 7 bases between them. This CDR3 is built from 12 residues. Germline V lookup: CDR1 GTSNPN, CDR2 SVGIG (reference sequence). This CDR3 is CAWSVNGYEQYF. CDR3 sequence (DNA): TGTGCCTGGAGTGTTAACGGGTACGAGCAGTACTTC.